The clone carrying this T cell receptor beta chain was detected a few times. What it binds is not known. This entry comes from a study of human T cells and chemical hapten exposure. Individual cDNA molecules each carried unique molecular identifiers attached by the library. Original processing methods: Per sample, the median was around 100,000 TCRs, with values from around 25,000 to 690,000. One entry per CDR3 protein results from TCRdb running MiXCR on the reads. TCRdb, rather than the study authors, made the V and J calls. The table includes several thousand distinct CDR3 sequences, about 50% detected once. The CDR3 runs to 16 residues. Germline V gene data show CDR1 as SGDLS and CDR2 as YYNGEE. V shed 3 bases, J shed 5 bases, and the junction held 6 bases outside the gene matches. The treatment: therapeutic diphenylcyclopropenone sensitization with weekly scalp DPC. General study points: Expanded TCR sets contained significantly more large CDR3 similarity clusters than controls.

The material sequenced was whole blood, taken before DPC sensitization or 2, 6, or about 24 weeks after (not recorded which). The genes are TRBV9 and TRBJ2-5, with 14 positions matching TRBD2. This receptor was obtained from an adult with alopecia areata. Some clones in this sample may be carry-over from other donors' samples. This table probably holds off-target reads from a library built for another chain. CDR3 sequence: CASSAGTSGSRETQYF. Here the CDR3 DNA reads TGTGCCAGCAGCGCCGGGACTAGCGGGAGCCGGGAGACCCAGTACTTC.